This T cell receptor beta chain was identified during a study of read filtering for tumor transcriptome and immune sequencing. CDR3 size: 18 residues. V was cut by 0 bases and J by 15 bases, with 30 bases left in between. Germline V gene lookup returns CDR1 SGHDN and CDR2 FVKESK. This clonotype was observed many times. The library was built from about 400 ng RNA with molecular barcoded adaptors for alpha/delta and beta/gamma chains. TCRdb redid the calling of the reads with MiXCR, one entry per CDR3 protein. The table includes around 140,000 distinct CDR3 sequences, roughly an eighth detected once. The chain links TRBV14 to TRBJ2-1, with a possible D match to TRBD2 (7 bases). Sequenced material: a population of CD138-negative cells sorted from bone marrow. The source is a donor aged 40 or older with multiple myeloma. CDR3: CASSQDLFAGAGEGKGFF. In nucleotides, the CDR3 is TGTGCCAGCAGCCAAGATCTTTTTGCGGGAGCAGGGGAAGGTAAAGGGTTCTTC.